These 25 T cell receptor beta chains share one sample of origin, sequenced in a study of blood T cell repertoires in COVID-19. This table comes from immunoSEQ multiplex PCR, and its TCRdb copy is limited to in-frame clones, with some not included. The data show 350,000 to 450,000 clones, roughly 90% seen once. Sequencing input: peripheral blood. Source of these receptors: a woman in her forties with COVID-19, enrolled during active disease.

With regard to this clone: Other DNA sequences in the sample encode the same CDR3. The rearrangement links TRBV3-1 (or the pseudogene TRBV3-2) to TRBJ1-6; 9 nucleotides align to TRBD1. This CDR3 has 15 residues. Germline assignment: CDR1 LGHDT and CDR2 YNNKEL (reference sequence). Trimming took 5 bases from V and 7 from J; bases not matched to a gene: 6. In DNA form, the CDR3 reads TGTGCCAGCAGCGGGCGGGACAGGGAGAATTCACCCCTCCACTTT. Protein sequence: CASSGRDRENSPLHF.

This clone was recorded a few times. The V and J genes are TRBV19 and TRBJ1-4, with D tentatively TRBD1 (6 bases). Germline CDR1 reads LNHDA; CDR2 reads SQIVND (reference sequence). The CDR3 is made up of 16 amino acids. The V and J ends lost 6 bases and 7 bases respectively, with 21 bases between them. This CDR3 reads CASRSPGGASGEKLFF. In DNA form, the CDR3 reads TGTGCCAGTAGATCGCCCGGGGGGGCATCGGGTGAAAAACTGTTTTTT. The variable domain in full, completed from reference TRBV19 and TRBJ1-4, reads DGGITQSPKYLFRKEGQNVTLSCEQNLNHDAMYWYRQDPGQGLRLIYYSQIVNDFQKGDIAEGYSVSREKKESFPLTVTSAQKNPTAFYLCASRSPGGASGEKLFFGSGTQLSVL.

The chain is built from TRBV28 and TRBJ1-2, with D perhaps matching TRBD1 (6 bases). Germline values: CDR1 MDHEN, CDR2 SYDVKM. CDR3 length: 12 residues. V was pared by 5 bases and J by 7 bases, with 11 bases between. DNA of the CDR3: TGTGCCAGCAGTCGGGGGGCTCCTGGCTACACCTTC. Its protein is CASSRGAPGYTF.

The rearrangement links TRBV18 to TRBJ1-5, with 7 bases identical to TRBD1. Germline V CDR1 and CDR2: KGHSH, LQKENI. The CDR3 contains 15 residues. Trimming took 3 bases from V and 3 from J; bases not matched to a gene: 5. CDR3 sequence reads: CASSPMTGNNQPQHF. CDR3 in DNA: TGTGCCAGCTCACCCATGACAGGGAACAATCAGCCCCAGCATTTT.

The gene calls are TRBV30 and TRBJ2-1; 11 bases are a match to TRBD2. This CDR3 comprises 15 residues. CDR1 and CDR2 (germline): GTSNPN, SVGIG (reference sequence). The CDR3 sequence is CTGIAGGTSYNEQFF. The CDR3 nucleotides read TGTACCGGGATAGCGGGAGGGACCTCCTACAATGAGCAGTTCTTC.

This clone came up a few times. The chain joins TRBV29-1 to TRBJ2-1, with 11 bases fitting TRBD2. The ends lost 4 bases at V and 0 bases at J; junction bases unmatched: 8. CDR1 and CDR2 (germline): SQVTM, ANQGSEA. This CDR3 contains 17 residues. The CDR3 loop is CSVGGFSGRASYNEQFF. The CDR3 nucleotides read TGCAGCGTTGGAGGGTTTAGCGGGAGGGCCTCCTACAATGAGCAGTTCTTC.

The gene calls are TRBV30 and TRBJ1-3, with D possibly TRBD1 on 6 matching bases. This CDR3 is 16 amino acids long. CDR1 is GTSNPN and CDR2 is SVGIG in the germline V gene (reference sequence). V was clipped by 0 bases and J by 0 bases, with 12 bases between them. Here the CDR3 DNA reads TGTGCCTGGAGTGTACTGGACAGCCGCTCTGGAAACACCATATATTTT. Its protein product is CAWSVLDSRSGNTIYF.

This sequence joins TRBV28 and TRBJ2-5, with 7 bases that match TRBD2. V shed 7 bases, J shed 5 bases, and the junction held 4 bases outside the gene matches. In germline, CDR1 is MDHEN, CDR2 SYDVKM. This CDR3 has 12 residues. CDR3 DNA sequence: TGTGCCAGCAAGCAGGGAGGGGAGACCCAGTACTTC. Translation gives CASKQGGETQYF.

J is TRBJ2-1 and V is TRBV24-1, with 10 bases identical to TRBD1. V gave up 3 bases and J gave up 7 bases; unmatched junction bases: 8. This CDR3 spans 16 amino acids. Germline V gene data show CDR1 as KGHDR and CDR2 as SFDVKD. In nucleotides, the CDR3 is TGTGCCACCAGTGATAGACAGGGGGCCCATGTTAATGAGCAGTTCTTC. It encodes CATSDRQGAHVNEQFF.

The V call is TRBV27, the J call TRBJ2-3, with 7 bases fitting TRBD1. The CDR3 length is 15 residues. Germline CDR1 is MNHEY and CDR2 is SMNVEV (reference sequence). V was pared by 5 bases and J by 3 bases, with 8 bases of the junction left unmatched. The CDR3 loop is CASSPRDSQTDTQYF. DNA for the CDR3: TGTGCCAGCAGTCCCCGGGACAGCCAGACAGATACGCAGTATTTT.

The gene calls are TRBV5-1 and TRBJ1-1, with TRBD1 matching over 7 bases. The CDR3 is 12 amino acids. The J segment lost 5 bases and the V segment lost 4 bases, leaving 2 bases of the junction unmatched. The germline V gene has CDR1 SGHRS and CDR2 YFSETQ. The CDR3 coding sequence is TGCGCCAGCAGCGTACAGGGGACTGAAGCTTTCTTT. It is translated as CASSVQGTEAFF.

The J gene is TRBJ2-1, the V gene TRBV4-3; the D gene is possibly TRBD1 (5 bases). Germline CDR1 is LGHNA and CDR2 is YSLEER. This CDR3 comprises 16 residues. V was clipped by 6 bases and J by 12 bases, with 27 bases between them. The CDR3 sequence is CASSRQGQNPISVQFF. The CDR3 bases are TGCGCCAGCAGTCGGCAGGGTCAGAATCCTATCAGTGTGCAGTTCTTC.

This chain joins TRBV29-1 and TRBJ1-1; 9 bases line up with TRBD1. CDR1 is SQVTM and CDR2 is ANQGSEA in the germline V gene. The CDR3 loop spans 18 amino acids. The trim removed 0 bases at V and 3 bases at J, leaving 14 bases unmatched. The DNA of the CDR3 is TGCAGCGTTGAAGATCGAGGGGACCGGGACAGGGTACACACTGAAGCTTTCTTT. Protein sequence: CSVEDRGDRDRVHTEAFF.

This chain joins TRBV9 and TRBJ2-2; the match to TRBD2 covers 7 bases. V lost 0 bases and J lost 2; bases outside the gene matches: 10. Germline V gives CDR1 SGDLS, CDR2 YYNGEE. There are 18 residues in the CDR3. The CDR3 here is CASSVVKGRGANTGELFF. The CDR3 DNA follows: TGTGCCAGCAGCGTAGTAAAAGGGAGGGGTGCTAACACCGGGGAGCTGTTTTTT. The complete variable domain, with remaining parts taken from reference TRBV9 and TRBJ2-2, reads DSGVTQTPKHLITATGQRVTLRCSPRSGDLSVYWYQQSLDQGLQFLIQYYNGEERAKGNILERFSAQQFPDLHSELNLSSLELGDSALYFCASSVVKGRGANTGELFFGEGSRLTVL.

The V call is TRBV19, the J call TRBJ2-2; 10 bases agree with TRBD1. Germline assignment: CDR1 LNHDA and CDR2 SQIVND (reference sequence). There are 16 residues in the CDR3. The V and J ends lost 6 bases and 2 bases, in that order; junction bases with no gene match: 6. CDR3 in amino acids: CASSLGQGINTGELFF. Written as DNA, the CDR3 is TGTGCCAGTAGCTTGGGACAGGGGATAAACACCGGGGAGCTGTTTTTT.

The CDR3 here is CASSGSPPYEQYF. As DNA, the CDR3 is TGTGCCAGCAGCGGGAGTCCCCCCTACGAGCAGTACTTC. The chain uses TRBV5-4 and TRBJ2-7; weak D call: TRBD2 (5 bases). The CDR3 extends over 13 amino acids. Trimming took 4 bases from V and 2 from J, leaving 10 bases between them. Germline V gene lookup returns CDR1 SGHNT and CDR2 YYREEE (reference sequence).

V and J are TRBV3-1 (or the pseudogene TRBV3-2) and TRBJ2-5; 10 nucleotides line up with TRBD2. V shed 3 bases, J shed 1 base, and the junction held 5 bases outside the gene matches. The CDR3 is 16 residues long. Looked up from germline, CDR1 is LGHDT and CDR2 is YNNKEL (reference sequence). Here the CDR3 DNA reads TGTGCCAGCAGCCATTGGACTAGCGGACTCCAAGAGACCCAGTACTTC. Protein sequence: CASSHWTSGLQETQYF.

Here the CDR3 DNA reads TGTGCCAGCAGCCAAGATCCGCAGGGGGCCCTGTACTTC. The encoded protein is CASSQDPQGALYF. The V gene is TRBV3-1 (or the pseudogene TRBV3-2), the J gene TRBJ2-7, with TRBD1 matching over 8 bases. V was pared by 0 bases and J by 12 bases, with 7 bases of the junction left unmatched. CDR3 length equals 13 residues. The V gene's germline CDR1 is LGHDT and CDR2 YNNKEL (reference sequence).

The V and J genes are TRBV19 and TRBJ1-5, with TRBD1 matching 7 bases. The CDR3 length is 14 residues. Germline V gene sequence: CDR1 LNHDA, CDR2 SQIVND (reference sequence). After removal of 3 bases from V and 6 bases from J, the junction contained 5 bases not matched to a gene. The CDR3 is CASSISRGTQPQHF. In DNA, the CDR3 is TGTGCCAGTAGTATCTCCAGGGGGACTCAGCCCCAGCATTTT.

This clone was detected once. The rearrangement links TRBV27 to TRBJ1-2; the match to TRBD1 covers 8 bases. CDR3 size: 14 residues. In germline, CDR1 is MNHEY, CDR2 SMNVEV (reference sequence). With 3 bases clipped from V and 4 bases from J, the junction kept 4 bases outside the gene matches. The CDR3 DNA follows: TGTGCCAGCAGTTTTTCAGGGGGCGGCTATGGCTACACCTTC. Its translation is CASSFSGGGYGYTF.

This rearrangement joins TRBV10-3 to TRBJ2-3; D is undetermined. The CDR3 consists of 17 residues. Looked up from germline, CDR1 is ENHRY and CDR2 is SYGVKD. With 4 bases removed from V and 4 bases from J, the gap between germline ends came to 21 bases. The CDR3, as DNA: TGTGCCATCAGTGGAGGCGACCGTGAAGAATGGGCAGATACGCAGTATTTT. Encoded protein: CAISGGDREEWADTQYF.

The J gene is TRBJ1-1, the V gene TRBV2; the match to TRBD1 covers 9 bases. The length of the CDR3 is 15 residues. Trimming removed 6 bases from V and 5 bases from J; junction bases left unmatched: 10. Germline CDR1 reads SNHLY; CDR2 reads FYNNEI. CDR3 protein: CASREQGALETEAFF. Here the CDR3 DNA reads TGTGCCAGCAGGGAACAGGGGGCCCTGGAGACTGAAGCTTTCTTT. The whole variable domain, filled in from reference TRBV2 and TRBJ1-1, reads EPEVTQTPSHQVTQMGQEVILRCVPISNHLYFYWYRQILGQKVEFLVSFYNNEISEKSEIFDDQFSVERPDGSNFTLKIRSTKLEDSAMYFCASREQGALETEAFFGQGTRLTVV.

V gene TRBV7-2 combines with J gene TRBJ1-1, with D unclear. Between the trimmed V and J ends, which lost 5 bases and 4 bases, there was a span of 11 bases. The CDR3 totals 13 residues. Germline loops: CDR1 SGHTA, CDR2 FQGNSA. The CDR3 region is CASSPQQFTEAFF. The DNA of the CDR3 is TGTGCCAGCAGCCCGCAACAGTTCACTGAAGCTTTCTTT.

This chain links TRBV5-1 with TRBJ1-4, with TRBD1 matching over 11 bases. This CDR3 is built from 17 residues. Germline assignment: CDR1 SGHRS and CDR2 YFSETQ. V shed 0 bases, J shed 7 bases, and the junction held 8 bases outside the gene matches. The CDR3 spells CASSLDGQGARGEKLFF. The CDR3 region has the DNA TGCGCCAGCAGCTTGGACGGACAGGGGGCTCGGGGTGAAAAACTGTTTTTT. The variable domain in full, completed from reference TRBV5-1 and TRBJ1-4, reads KAGVTQTPRYLIKTRGQQVTLSCSPISGHRSVSWYQQTPGQGLQFLFEYFSETQRNKGNFPGRFSGRQFSNSRSEMNVSTLELGDSALYLCASSLDGQGARGEKLFFGSGTQLSVL.

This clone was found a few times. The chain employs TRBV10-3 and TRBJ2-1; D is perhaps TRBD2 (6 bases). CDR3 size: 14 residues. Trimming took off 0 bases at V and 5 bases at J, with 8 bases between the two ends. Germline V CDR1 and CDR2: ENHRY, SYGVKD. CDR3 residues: CAISESGGNNEQFF. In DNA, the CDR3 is TGTGCCATCAGTGAGTCCGGGGGAAACAATGAGCAGTTCTTC.